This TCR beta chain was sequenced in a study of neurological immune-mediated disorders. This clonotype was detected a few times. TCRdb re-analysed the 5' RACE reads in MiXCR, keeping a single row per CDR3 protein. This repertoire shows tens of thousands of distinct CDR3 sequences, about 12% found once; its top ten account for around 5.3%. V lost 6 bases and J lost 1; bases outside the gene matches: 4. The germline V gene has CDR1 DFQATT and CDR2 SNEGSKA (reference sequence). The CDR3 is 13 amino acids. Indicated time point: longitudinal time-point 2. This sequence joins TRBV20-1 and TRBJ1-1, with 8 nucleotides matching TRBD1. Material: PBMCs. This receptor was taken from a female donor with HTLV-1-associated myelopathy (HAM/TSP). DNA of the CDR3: TGCAGTGCCCAGACAGGGGCGAACACTGAAGCTTTCTTT. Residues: CSAQTGANTEAFF.